The entry that follows covers one T cell receptor (beta chain) sequence. Antigen: not known. These data belong to a study of cytomegalovirus exposure and HLA in healthy donors. Study-level points and caveats: A subsequent analysis found that TCR clusters from the first cohort also tended to co-occur in the approximately 110 validation repertoires, with around 94% of cluster scores above 0.

Profiled with immunoSEQ multiplex PCR; TCRdb holds only in-frame clones, not every one. The table shows approximately 160,000 clones, with approximately 86% occurring only once. This CDR3 region has 16 residues. Germline loops: CDR1 MGHRA, CDR2 YSYEKL. Unmatched junction bases numbered 10, after V lost 5 bases and J lost 4 bases. This chain joins TRBV4-1 and TRBJ2-7; 11 bases line up with TRBD2. The receptor's source is a woman aged 18-29 years in good health and CMV-seronegative. Sequenced sample: PBMCs. The CDR3 DNA is TGCGCCAGCAGCTTCGAAAGTAGGACTAGCGGGTACGAGCAGTACTTC. Translating it yields CASSFESRTSGYEQYF.